The TCR beta chain under discussion was sequenced for a study of cytomegalovirus exposure and HLA in healthy donors. The PCR ran on 60 Vbeta and 13 Jbeta primers. The method was immunoSEQ multiplex PCR; TCRdb's version includes in-frame clones alone and lacks a portion of them. This repertoire shows roughly 150,000 clones, more than 70% found once; its top ten account for about 11%. The germline CDR1 and CDR2 sequences are MNHEY and SMNVEV (reference sequence). The CDR3 is made up of 15 amino acids. V shed 4 bases and J shed 4 bases, with 16 bases lying between them. This clone was counted a few times.

The sequenced sample consisted of PBMCs. The V and J genes are TRBV27 and TRBJ1-1; D not certain. This receptor was identified in a man between 18 and 29 years old in good health and CMV-seropositive. CDR3 sequence (DNA): TGTGCCAGCAGTTCCCCCGGGTCTCGGCGCACTGAAGCTTTCTTT. Translated: CASSSPGSRRTEAFF.